The sequence of this T cell receptor beta chain was determined in a study of CD8+ T cells in alopecia areata. Study background: The graft donors were approximately 6-13-month-old C3H/HeJ mice with spontaneous alopecia, and their skin went to approximately 7-11-week-old female C3H/HeJ mice.

This clone was observed a few times. Its antigen is unidentified. Each gene name is a mouse one. The CDR3 end lies 4 residues beyond the end of the read and is filled in from the germline J gene. Other DNA sequences within the sample encode an identical CDR3. Using CD4, CD8alpha, NKG2D, NKG2ACE and other markers, pooled cutaneous lymph node cells were sorted. As the sequencing template, cDNA was produced by extracting RNA and reverse transcribing it. The assay was immunoSEQ multiplex PCR, and TCRdb's table has in-frame clones only and misses some. The sample presents about 270,000 clones, none singletons. Notes on the study in general: Affected lesional scalp, above all in alopecia totalis/universalis, was more clonal than normal scalp. Sequencing of scalp samples also includes resident alphabeta T cells from normal skin.

CDR3 length: 15 amino acids. Germline V gene sequence: CDR1 NSHNY, CDR2 SYGAGN. Trimming left V 0 bases short and J 0 bases short, with 8 bases between. Material: CD4+ T cells sorted from a lymph node. The sequence came from a C3H/HeJ mouse with alopecia areata. For this strain, the MHC haplotype corresponds to H2-k. V is TRBV13-1 and J is TRBJ2-4; weak D call: TRBD2 (6 bases). The covered CDR3 bases are TGTGCCAGCAGTGATGCTTGGGGGAGTCAAAAC. Protein: CASSDAWGSQN. The whole CDR3 region reads CASSDAWGSQNTLYF.